This TCR beta chain was profiled in a study of lymphopenia after photon versus proton radiotherapy. Findings and limits, study-wide: After the lymphocyte nadir, photon-treated repertoires showed oligoclonal expansion, especially of CD8+ Temra cells.

Clones were read by immunoSEQ multiplex PCR, and TCRdb kept only the in-frame ones, dropping some. The table lists 15,000 to 20,000 clones, about nine tenths of them singletons, with 11% in the top ten. V dropped 2 bases and J dropped 5; count of bases not matched to a gene: 7. The germline CDR1 and CDR2 sequences are MNHEY and SVGAGI. The CDR3 runs 16 residues. Remarks on this clone: The antigen is unknown.

This sample comprised peripheral blood, obtained from a patient treated with proton-based radiotherapy. The TCR sequence derives from a man between 65 and 85 years old with pancreatic cancer. The chain combines TRBV6-5 with TRBJ2-1; 9 nucleotides agree with TRBD1. The CDR3 is CASSYPTGGPNNEQFF. The CDR3 coding sequence is TGTGCCAGCAGTTACCCGACAGGGGGTCCCAACAATGAGCAGTTCTTC.